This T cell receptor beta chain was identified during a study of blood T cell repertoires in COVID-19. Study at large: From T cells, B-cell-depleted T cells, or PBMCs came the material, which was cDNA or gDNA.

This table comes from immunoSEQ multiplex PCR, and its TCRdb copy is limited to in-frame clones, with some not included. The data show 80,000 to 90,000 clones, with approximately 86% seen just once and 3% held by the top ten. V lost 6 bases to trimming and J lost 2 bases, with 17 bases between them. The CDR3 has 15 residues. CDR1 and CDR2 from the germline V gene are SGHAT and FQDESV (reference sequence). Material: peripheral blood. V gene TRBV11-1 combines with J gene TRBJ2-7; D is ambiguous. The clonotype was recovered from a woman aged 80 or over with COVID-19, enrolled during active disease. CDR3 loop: CASSNTGGKTYEQYF. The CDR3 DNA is TGTGCCAGCAGTAACACTGGCGGCAAAACCTACGAGCAGTACTTC. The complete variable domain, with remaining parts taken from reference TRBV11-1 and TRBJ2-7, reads EAEVAQSPRYKITEKSQAVAFWCDPISGHATLYWYRQILGQGPELLVQFQDESVVDDSQLPKDRFSAERLKGVDSTLKIQPAELGDSAMYLCASSNTGGKTYEQYFGPGTRLTVT.